A single sample is the source of the 27 T cell receptor beta chains below, sequenced in a study of control samples from healthy donors and cancer patients. Here immunoSEQ multiplex PCR was the method, and the copy in TCRdb shows in-frame clones only, minus some. In the table there are roughly 370,000 clones, about nine tenths of which are singletons. Sequenced sample: PBMCs. The source is a man aged 35 to 55 with head and neck cancer.

The chain has TRBV10-3 and TRBJ1-2; 7 bases line up with TRBD1. The V and J ends lost 6 bases and 2 bases, in that order; junction bases with no gene match: 6. This CDR3 region has 14 residues. Per germline, CDR1 ENHRY and CDR2 SYGVKD. This CDR3 is CAISPGTANYGYTF. Here the CDR3 DNA reads TGTGCCATCAGCCCTGGGACAGCCAACTATGGCTACACCTTC.

This chain links TRBV7-2 with TRBJ1-2, with 7 bases lining up with TRBD1. CDR3 length equals 14 residues. The V segment lost 1 base and the J segment 4 bases; nucleotides outside the gene matches: 3. Germline V gene data show CDR1 as SGHTA and CDR2 as FQGNSA. The CDR3 here is CASSLVGDSYGYTF. Written as DNA, the CDR3 is TGTGCCAGCAGCTTAGTGGGGGACAGCTATGGCTACACCTTC.

The genes are TRBV4-1 and TRBJ1-4; 10 positions agree with TRBD1. Trimming took 1 base from V and 11 from J; bases not matched to a gene: 4. Germline V gene data show CDR1 as MGHRA and CDR2 as YSYEKL. CDR3 length equals 14 residues. CDR3 in amino acids: CASSQVGQGRKLFF. CDR3 nucleotide sequence: TGCGCCAGCAGCCAAGTGGGACAGGGGAGGAAACTGTTTTTT.

The chain recombines TRBV4-3 with TRBJ1-2; 8 positions agree with TRBD1. The CDR3 loop spans 16 amino acids. Germline CDR1 is LGHNA and CDR2 is YSLEER. V dropped 0 bases and J dropped 8; count of bases not matched to a gene: 11. CDR3 loop: CASSQEGTGGTWGYTF. The CDR3 DNA reads as TGCGCCAGCAGCCAAGAGGGAACAGGGGGAACCTGGGGCTACACCTTC.

This clone was counted once. The chain has TRBV4-3 and TRBJ2-5; tentative D call: TRBD1 (5 bases). Trimming took off 4 bases at V and 3 bases at J, with 15 bases between the two ends. This CDR3 has 15 amino acids. The germline CDR1 and CDR2 sequences are LGHNA and YSLEER. CDR3 DNA sequence: TGCGCCAGCAGCCCCAGATTAGACAGAGAAGAGACCCAGTACTTC. This gives the protein CASSPRLDREETQYF.

In DNA form, the CDR3 reads TGCGCCAGCAGCCAAGCCGGGAGCAATCAGCCCCAGCATTTT. Its protein product is CASSQAGSNQPQHF. This chain links TRBV4-1 with TRBJ1-5, with D hard to call. Looked up from germline, CDR1 is MGHRA and CDR2 is YSYEKL. CDR3 length: 14 residues. V lost 1 base and J 1 base, leaving 5 bases between the germline ends.

The genes are TRBV5-6 and TRBJ1-3; 8 nucleotides agree with TRBD1. V shed 1 base, J shed 0 bases, and the junction held 6 bases outside the gene matches. The CDR3 sequence is 17 residues long. Germline-derived CDR1 and CDR2 are SGHDT and YYEEEE. CDR3 sequence reads: CASSLRDRRSSGNTIYF. The CDR3 nucleotides read TGTGCCAGCAGCTTGAGGGACAGGAGAAGCTCTGGAAACACCATATATTTT.

The V call is TRBV6-5, the J call TRBJ1-5, with 8 bases fitting TRBD1. The CDR3 runs to 15 residues. Losses at the gene ends were 1 base for V and 7 bases for J; bases not matched to a gene: 6. Germline lookup yields CDR1 MNHEY and CDR2 SVGAGI. The CDR3 DNA reads TGTGCCAGCAGTTACTACAAGACAGGGGCGCAGCCCCAGCATTTT. It is translated as CASSYYKTGAQPQHF.

The CDR3 here is CATSDPGTGHTGELFF. CDR3 bases: TGTGCCACCAGTGATCCCGGGACAGGGCACACCGGGGAGCTGTTTTTT. The rearrangement uses TRBV24-1 and TRBJ2-2; 9 bases line up with TRBD1. The trim removed 3 bases at V and 3 bases at J, leaving 4 bases unmatched. Germline CDR1 is KGHDR and CDR2 is SFDVKD. The length of the CDR3 is 16 residues.

CDR3 residues: CASSFGPWGEQFF. In DNA form, the CDR3 reads TGTGCCAGCAGTTTCGGGCCTTGGGGCGAGCAGTTCTTC. The chain recombines TRBV12-3 or TRBV12-4 with TRBJ2-1; tentative D call: TRBD1 (5 bases). This CDR3 region has 13 residues. Between the trimmed V and J ends, which lost 3 bases and 10 bases, there was a span of 13 bases.

This CDR3 reads CASSIDRGTSYNEQFF. In DNA form, the CDR3 reads TGTGCCAGCAGTATTGACAGGGGGACCTCCTACAATGAGCAGTTCTTC. The gene calls are TRBV2 and TRBJ2-1, with 9 bases identical to TRBD1. This CDR3 has 16 amino acids. Germline CDR1 and CDR2: SNHLY and FYNNEI. V gave up 5 bases and J gave up 0 bases; unmatched junction bases: 5.

V usage is TRBV7-8 and J usage is TRBJ1-2; D gene uncertain. The V and J ends lost 0 bases and 4 bases respectively, with 9 bases between them. There are 14 residues in the CDR3. Germline loops: CDR1 SGHVS, CDR2 FQNEAQ. The CDR3 loop is CASSLANSIYGYTF. In nucleotides, the CDR3 is TGTGCCAGCAGCTTAGCGAATAGTATCTATGGCTACACCTTC.

V is TRBV9 and J is TRBJ2-7; D may be TRBD2 (5 bases). The germline V gene has CDR1 SGDLS and CDR2 YYNGEE. This CDR3 spans 15 amino acids. V lost 2 bases, J lost 1 base, and 13 bases lay in between. The CDR3, as DNA: TGTGCCAGCAGCGTTTCGAGCGGTGCTTCCTACGAGCAGTACTTC. This sequence encodes CASSVSSGASYEQYF.

This clone showed up just once. The chain carries TRBV18 and TRBJ1-4; 7 bases agree with TRBD1. CDR1 is KGHSH and CDR2 is LQKENI in the germline V gene. This CDR3 is built from 16 residues. V dropped 6 bases and J dropped 2; count of bases not matched to a gene: 9. CDR3 region: CASSRASGGTNEKLFF. CDR3 DNA sequence: TGTGCCAGCTCTCGCGCCTCAGGGGGTACTAATGAAAAACTGTTTTTT.

The rearrangement uses TRBV28 and TRBJ1-1; D perhaps matches TRBD1 (5 bases). The CDR3 loop spans 14 amino acids. Per germline, CDR1 MDHEN and CDR2 SYDVKM. V was cut by 6 bases and J by 2 bases, with 13 bases left in between. The CDR3 DNA is TGTGCCAGCAGCTCCGGGGCAGGCAACACTGAAGCTTTCTTT. As protein: CASSSGAGNTEAFF.

This chain connects TRBV19 to TRBJ1-6; no firm D call. V lost 0 bases, J lost 12 bases, and 6 bases lay in between. This CDR3 spans 12 amino acids. The germline gives CDR1 LNHDA, CDR2 SQIVND (reference sequence). CDR3 in DNA: TGTGCCAGTAGTATAGAAGGAGGACCCCTCCACTTT. It codes for CASSIEGGPLHF.

This clone was detected only a few times. This chain uses TRBV5-1 with TRBJ1-2, with D unclear. Germline V gene sequence: CDR1 SGHRS, CDR2 YFSETQ. V was pared by 4 bases and J by 8 bases, with 15 bases between. The CDR3 loop spans 13 amino acids. CDR3 nucleotide sequence: TGCGCCAGCAGCCTCGACCTAAAAGGAGGCTACACCTTC. This encodes CASSLDLKGGYTF.

To note about this clone: The identical CDR3 is also encoded by other nucleotide sequences in the sample. This chain connects TRBV7-3 to TRBJ2-5, with TRBD2 identical over 9 bases. The CDR3 length is 15 residues. From germline, CDR1 is SGHTA and CDR2 FQGTGA. The V segment lost 3 bases and the J segment 3 bases; nucleotides outside the gene matches: 5. Here the CDR3 reads CASSLAGGPEETQYF. The CDR3 coding sequence is TGTGCCAGCAGCTTGGCGGGAGGGCCAGAAGAGACCCAGTACTTC.

The chain carries TRBV9 and TRBJ1-4; 10 bases match TRBD1. Per the germline V gene, CDR1 is SGDLS and CDR2 is YYNGEE. J lost 2 bases, V lost 4 bases, and 2 bases had no gene match. The CDR3 consists of 15 residues. CDR3 sequence reads: CASSPGQGTNEKLFF. The CDR3 DNA follows: TGTGCCAGCAGCCCGGGACAGGGGACTAATGAAAAACTGTTTTTT.

The chain has TRBV27 and TRBJ2-7, with a tentative D call TRBD1 (7 bases). The germline CDR1 and CDR2 sequences are MNHEY and SMNVEV (reference sequence). The ends were cut back, 4 bases at V and 9 bases at J, with 13 bases in the middle. This CDR3 is built from 12 residues. This CDR3 is CASSSTGEAQYF. The CDR3 DNA reads TGTGCCAGCAGTTCTACAGGGGAGGCGCAGTACTTC.

In this sample, this clone turned up once. CDR3 DNA: TGCGCCAGCAGCTTTACGGACCCTCCCAACGAGCAGTACTTC. Its translation: CASSFTDPPNEQYF. The chain uses TRBV5-1 and TRBJ2-7; D is unresolved. The CDR3 covers 14 residues. The V end was cut by 2 bases, the J end by 5 bases, with 14 bases between. The germline CDR1 and CDR2 sequences are SGHRS and YFSETQ. Drawing the rest from reference TRBV5-1 and TRBJ2-7, the complete variable domain is KAGVTQTPRYLIKTRGQQVTLSCSPISGHRSVSWYQQTPGQGLQFLFEYFSETQRNKGNFPGRFSGRQFSNSRSEMNVSTLELGDSALYLCASSFTDPPNEQYFGPGTRLTVT.

The V call is TRBV20-1, the J call TRBJ1-2, with D perhaps matching TRBD1 (5 bases). V was cut by 5 bases and J by 11 bases, with 12 bases left in between. Germline lookup yields CDR1 DFQATT and CDR2 SNEGSKA (reference sequence). This CDR3 spans 10 amino acids. The CDR3 reads CSAGGPTYTF. Here the CDR3 DNA reads TGCAGTGCTGGGGGACCGACTTACACCTTC.

The gene calls are TRBV6-2 or TRBV6-3 and TRBJ2-3, with D tentatively TRBD1 (5 bases). V lost 5 bases and J 4 bases, leaving 10 bases between the germline ends. Germline CDR1 and CDR2: MNHEY and SVGEGT. The CDR3 contains 13 residues. CDR3 DNA: TGTGCCAGCAGTGGCCAGGGATCAGATACGCAGTATTTT. Protein sequence: CASSGQGSDTQYF.

V gene TRBV7-6 combines with J gene TRBJ1-4, with 9 nucleotides matching TRBD1. The CDR3 contains 16 residues. The V gene's germline CDR1 is SGHVS and CDR2 FNYEAQ. With V trimmed by 5 bases and J by 6 bases, 10 bases remained unmatched. CDR3 nucleotide sequence: TGTGCCAGCAGCCAAGCCTGGACAGGGGAAGATGAAAAACTGTTTTTT. It is translated as CASSQAWTGEDEKLFF. The full variable domain, rest sourced from reference TRBV7-6 and TRBJ1-4, is GAGVSQSPRYKVTKRGQDVALRCDPISGHVSLYWYRQALGQGPEFLTYFNYEAQQDKSGLPNDRFSAERPEGSISTLTIQRTEQRDSAMYRCASSQAWTGEDEKLFFGSGTQLSVL.

The rearrangement joins TRBV7-9 to TRBJ2-1, with 10 bases that match TRBD1. CDR1 and CDR2 from the germline V gene are SEHNR and FQNEAQ (reference sequence). The CDR3 has 17 residues. V trimming: 1 base; J trimming: 4 bases; junction bases outside the gene matches: 7. The CDR3 DNA reads TGTGCCAGCAGCTTAGGGACAGGGGGACCCGAGTACAATGAGCAGTTCTTC. Translation: CASSLGTGGPEYNEQFF.

V usage is TRBV11-2 and J usage is TRBJ2-1; 14 bases fit TRBD2. Unmatched junction bases numbered 9, after V lost 4 bases and J lost 7 bases. The CDR3 extends over 17 amino acids. Germline V gives CDR1 SGHAT, CDR2 FQNNGV. The CDR3 region is CASSWVLTSGGANEQFF. In DNA, the CDR3 is TGTGCCAGCAGCTGGGTCCTGACTAGCGGGGGGGCAAATGAGCAGTTCTTC.

V gene TRBV6-5 combines with J gene TRBJ2-3, with unresolved D. Germline values: CDR1 MNHEY, CDR2 SVGAGI. The CDR3 is 15 residues long. V was pared by 7 bases and J by 2 bases, with 16 bases between. As DNA, the CDR3 is TGTGCCAGCACCGTGGTGGCAGGTGACACAGATACGCAGTATTTT. Translating it yields CASTVVAGDTDTQYF.